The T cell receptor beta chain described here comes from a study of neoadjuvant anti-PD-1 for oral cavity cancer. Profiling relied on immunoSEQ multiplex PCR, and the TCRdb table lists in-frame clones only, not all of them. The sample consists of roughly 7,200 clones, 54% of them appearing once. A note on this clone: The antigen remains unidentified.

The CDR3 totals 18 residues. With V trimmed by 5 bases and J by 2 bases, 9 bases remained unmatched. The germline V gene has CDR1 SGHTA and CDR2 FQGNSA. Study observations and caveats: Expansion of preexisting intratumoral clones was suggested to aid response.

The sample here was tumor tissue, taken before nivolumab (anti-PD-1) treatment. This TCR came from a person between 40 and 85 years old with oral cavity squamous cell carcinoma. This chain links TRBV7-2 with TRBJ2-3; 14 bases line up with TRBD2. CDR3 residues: CASSLRWTSGGHTDTQYF. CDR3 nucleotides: TGTGCCAGCAGCCTTCGTTGGACTAGCGGGGGGCACACAGATACGCAGTATTTT.